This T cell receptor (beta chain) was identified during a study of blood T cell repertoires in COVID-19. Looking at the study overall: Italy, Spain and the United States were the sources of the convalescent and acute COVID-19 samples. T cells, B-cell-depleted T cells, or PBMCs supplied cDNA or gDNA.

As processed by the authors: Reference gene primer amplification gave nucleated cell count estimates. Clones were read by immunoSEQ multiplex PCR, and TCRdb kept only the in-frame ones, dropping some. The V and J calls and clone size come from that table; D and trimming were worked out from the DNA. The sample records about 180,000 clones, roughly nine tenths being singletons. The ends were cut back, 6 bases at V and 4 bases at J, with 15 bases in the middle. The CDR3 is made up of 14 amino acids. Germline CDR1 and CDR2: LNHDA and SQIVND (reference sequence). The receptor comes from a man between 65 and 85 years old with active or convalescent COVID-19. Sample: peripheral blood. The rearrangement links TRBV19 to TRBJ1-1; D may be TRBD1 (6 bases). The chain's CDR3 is CASSWGGGGTEAFF. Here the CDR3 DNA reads TGTGCCAGTAGCTGGGGGGGCGGTGGCACTGAAGCTTTCTTT.